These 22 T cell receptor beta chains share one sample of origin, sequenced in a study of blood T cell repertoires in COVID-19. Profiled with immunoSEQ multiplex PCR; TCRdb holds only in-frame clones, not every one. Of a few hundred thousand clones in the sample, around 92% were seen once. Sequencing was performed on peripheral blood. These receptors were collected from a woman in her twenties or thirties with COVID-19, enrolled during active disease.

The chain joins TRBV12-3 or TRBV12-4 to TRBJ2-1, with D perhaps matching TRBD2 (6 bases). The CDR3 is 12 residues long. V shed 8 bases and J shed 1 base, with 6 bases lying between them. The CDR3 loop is CASGGSYNEQFF. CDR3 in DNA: TGTGCCAGCGGGGGGTCCTACAATGAGCAGTTCTTC.

CDR3 amino acids: CASSKCGPRGQIYGYTF. The CDR3, as DNA: TGTGCCAGCAGCAAATGTGGACCCAGGGGGCAAATCTATGGCTACACCTTC. The chain couples TRBV3-1 (or the pseudogene TRBV3-2) to TRBJ1-2; 8 bases are shared with TRBD1. Unmatched junction bases numbered 15, after V lost 5 bases and J lost 4 bases. The CDR3 is 17 amino acids. Germline CDR1 and CDR2: LGHDT and YNNKEL (reference sequence).

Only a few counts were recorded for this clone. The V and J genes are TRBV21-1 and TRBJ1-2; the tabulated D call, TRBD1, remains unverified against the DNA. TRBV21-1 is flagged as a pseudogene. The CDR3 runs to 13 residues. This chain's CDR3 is CASYRERVYGYTF. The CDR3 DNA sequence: TGTGCCAGCTACAGGGAGAGGGTCTATGGCTACACCTTC.

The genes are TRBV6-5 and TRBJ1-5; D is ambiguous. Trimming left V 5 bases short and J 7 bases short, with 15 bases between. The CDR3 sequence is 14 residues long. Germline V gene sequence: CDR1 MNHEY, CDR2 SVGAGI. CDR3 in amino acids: CASSLRGSGQPQHF. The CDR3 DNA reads TGTGCCAGCAGTCTCCGCGGTTCGGGGCAGCCCCAGCATTTT.

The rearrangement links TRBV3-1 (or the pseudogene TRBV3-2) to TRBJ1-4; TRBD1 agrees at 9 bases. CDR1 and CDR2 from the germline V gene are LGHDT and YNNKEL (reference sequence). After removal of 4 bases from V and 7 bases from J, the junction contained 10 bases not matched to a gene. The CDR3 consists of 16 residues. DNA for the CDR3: TGTGCCAGCAGCCCCCAAGGACAGGGGAGGAGTGAAAAACTGTTTTTT. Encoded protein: CASSPQGQGRSEKLFF.

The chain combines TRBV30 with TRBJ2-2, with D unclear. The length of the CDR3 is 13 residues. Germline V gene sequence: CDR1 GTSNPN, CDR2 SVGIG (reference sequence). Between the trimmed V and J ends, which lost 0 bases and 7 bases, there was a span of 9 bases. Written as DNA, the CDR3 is TGTGCCTGGAGTGTCAGGCAGCTCGGGGAGCTGTTTTTT. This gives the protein CAWSVRQLGELFF. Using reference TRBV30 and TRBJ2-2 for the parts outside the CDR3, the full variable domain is SQTIHQWPATLVQPVGSPLSLECTVEGTSNPNLYWYRQAAGRGLQLLFYSVGIGQISSEVPQNLSASRPQDRQFILSSKKLLLSDSGFYLCAWSVRQLGELFFGEGSRLTVL.

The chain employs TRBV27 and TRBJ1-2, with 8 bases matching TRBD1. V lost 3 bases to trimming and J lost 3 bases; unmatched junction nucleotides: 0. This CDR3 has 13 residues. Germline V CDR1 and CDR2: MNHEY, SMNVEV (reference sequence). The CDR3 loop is CASSLDRDYGYTF. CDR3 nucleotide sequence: TGTGCCAGCAGTTTGGACAGGGACTATGGCTACACCTTC.

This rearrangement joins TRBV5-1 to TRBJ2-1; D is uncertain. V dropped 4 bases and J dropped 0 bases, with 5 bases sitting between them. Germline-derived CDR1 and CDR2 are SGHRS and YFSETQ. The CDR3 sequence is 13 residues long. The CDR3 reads CASSLSSYNEQFF. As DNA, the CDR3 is TGCGCCAGCAGCCTAAGCTCCTACAATGAGCAGTTCTTC. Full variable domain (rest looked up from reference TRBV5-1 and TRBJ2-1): KAGVTQTPRYLIKTRGQQVTLSCSPISGHRSVSWYQQTPGQGLQFLFEYFSETQRNKGNFPGRFSGRQFSNSRSEMNVSTLELGDSALYLCASSLSSYNEQFFGPGTRLTVL.

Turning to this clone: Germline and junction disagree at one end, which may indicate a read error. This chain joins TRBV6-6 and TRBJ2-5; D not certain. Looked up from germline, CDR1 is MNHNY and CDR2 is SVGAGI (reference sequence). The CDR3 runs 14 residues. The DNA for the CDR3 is TGTGCCAGCTCCCCCGGTGGCACAGAAGAAACCCAGTACTTC. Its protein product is CASSPGGTEETQYF.

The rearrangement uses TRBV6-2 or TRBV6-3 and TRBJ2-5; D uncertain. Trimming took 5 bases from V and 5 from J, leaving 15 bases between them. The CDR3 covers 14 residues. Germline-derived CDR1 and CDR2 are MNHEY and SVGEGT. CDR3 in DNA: TGTGCCAGCAGTAGAGAGAACTCCCGGGAGACCCAGTACTTC. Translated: CASSRENSRETQYF.

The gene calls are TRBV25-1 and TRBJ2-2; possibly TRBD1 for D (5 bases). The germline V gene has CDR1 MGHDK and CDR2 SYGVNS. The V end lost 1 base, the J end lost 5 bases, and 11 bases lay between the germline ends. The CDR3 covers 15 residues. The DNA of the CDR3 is TGTGCCAGCAGTGAATCTGAGACAGAGACCGGGGAGCTGTTTTTT. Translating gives CASSESETETGELFF.

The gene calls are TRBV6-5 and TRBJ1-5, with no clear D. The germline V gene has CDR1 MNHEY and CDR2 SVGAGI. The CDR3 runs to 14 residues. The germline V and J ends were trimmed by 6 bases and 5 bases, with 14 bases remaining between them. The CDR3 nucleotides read TGTGCCAGCAGAACCAATGCGGATCATCAGCCCCAGCATTTT. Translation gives CASRTNADHQPQHF.

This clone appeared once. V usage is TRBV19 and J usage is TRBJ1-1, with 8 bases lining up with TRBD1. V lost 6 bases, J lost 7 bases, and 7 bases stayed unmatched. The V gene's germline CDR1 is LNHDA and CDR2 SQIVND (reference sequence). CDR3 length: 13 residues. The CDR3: CASSTGGTVEAFF. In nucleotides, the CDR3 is TGTGCCAGTAGCACAGGGGGAACAGTTGAAGCTTTCTTT.

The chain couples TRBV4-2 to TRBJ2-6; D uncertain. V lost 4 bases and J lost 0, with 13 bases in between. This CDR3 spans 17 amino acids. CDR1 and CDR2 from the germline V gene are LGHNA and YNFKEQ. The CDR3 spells CASSLDLASSGANVLTF. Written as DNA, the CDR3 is TGTGCCAGCAGCCTCGACCTGGCTAGCTCTGGGGCCAACGTCCTGACTTTC.

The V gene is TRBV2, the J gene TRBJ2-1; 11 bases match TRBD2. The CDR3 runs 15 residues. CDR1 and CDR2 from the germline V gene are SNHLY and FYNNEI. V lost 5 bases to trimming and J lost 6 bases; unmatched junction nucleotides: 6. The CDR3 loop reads CASSWNGLAGNEQFF. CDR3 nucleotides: TGTGCCAGCAGTTGGAATGGACTAGCGGGCAATGAGCAGTTCTTC.

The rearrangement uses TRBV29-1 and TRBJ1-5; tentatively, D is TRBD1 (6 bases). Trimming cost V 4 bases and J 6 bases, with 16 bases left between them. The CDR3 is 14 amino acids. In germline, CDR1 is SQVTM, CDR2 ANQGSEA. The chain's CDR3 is CSVGSGGAGQPQHF. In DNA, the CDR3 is TGCAGCGTTGGTTCGGGGGGCGCCGGTCAGCCCCAGCATTTT. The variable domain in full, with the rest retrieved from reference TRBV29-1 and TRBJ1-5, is SAVISQKPSRDICQRGTSLTIQCQVDSQVTMMFWYRQQPGQSLTLIATANQGSEATYESGFVIDKFPISRPNLTFSTLTVSNMSPEDSSIYLCSVGSGGAGQPQHFGDGTRLSIL.

The CDR3 region has the DNA TGTGCCAGCAGTGAAACGACTCTCCCGAGCTCCTACAATGAGCAGTTCTTC. Encoded protein: CASSETTLPSSYNEQFF. The J gene is TRBJ2-1, the V gene TRBV6-1; no clear D. V was pared by 2 bases and J by 0 bases, with 14 bases between. Germline loops: CDR1 MNHNS, CDR2 SASEGT. The CDR3 has 17 residues.

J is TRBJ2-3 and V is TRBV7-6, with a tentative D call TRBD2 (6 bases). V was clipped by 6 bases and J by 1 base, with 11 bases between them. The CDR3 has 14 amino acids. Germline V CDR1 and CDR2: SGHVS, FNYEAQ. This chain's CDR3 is CASSRTGGTDTQYF. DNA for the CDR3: TGTGCCAGCAGTCGGACGGGGGGCACAGATACGCAGTATTTT.

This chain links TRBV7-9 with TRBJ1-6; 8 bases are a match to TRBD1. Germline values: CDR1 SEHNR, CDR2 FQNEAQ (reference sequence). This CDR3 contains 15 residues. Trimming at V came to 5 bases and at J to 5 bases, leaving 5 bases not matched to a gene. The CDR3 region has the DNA TGTGCCAGCAGCCACAGACAGGGGAATAATTCACCCCTCCACTTT. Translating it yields CASSHRQGNNSPLHF. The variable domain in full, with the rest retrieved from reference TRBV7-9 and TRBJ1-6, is DTGVSQNPRHKITKRGQNVTFRCDPISEHNRLYWYRQTLGQGPEFLTYFQNEAQLEKSRLLSDRFSAERPKGSFSTLEIQRTEQGDSAMYLCASSHRQGNNSPLHFGNGTRLTVT.

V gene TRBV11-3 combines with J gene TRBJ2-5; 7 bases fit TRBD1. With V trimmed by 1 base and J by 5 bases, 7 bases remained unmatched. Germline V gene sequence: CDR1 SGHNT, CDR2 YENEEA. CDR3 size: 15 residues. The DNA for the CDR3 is TGTGCCAGCAGCTTAGGGGAGACAGGGATGGAGACCCAGTACTTC. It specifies CASSLGETGMETQYF.

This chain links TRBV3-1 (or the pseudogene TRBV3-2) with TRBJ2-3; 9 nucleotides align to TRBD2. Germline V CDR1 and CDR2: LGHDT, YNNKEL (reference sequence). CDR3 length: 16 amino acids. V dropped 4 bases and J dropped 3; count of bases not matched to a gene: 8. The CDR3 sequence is CASSPLSGGGTDTQYF. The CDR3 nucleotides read TGTGCCAGCAGCCCTCTTAGCGGGGGAGGGACAGATACGCAGTATTTT.

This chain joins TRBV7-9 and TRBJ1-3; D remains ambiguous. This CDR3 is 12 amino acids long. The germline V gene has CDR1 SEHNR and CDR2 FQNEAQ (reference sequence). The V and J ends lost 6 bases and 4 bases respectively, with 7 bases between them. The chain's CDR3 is CASSLMGNTIYF. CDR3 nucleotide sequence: TGTGCCAGCAGTCTAATGGGAAACACCATATATTTT.